The clone carrying this TCR beta chain has only a few counts. These data originate in a study of T cells in Graves' hyperthyroidism and ophthalmopathy. Amplification of TCR beta CDR3 regions was performed using RNA transcripts as template. HTBI primers were employed in a first-round RT-PCR of the TCR CDR3. TCRdb processed the multiplex PCR reads anew with MiXCR; each CDR3 protein has one entry. The sample lists roughly 700,000 distinct CDR3 sequences; around 15% were seen once. This CDR3 comprises 16 residues. V was pared by 2 bases and J by 1 base, with 14 bases between. Germline assignment: CDR1 MNHEY and CDR2 SVGAGI.

Sequences were obtained from blood. This receptor was taken from a woman aged 18-29 years with Graves' hyperthyroidism. The chain links TRBV6-5 to TRBJ1-1; tentatively, D is TRBD1 (5 bases). CDR3: CASSYPTGGTNTEAFF. The CDR3 coding sequence is TGTGCCAGCAGTTACCCTACAGGTGGCACGAACACTGAAGCTTTCTTT.